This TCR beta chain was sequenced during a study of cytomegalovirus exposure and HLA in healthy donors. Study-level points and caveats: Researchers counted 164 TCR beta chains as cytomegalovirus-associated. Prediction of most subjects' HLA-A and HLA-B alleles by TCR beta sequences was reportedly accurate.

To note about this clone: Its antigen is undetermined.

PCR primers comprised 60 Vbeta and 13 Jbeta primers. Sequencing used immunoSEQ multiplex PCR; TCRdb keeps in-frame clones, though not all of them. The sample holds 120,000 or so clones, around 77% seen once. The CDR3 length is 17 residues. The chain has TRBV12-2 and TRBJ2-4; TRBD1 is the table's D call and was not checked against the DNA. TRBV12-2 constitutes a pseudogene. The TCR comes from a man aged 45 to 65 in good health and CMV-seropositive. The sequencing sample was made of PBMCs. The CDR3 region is CASRSPKRRGGTRIQYF. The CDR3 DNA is TGTGCAAGTCGCTCCCCCAAACGAAGAGGGGGTACTCGCATTCAGTACTTC.